This T cell receptor beta chain comes out of a study of metastatic and nonmetastatic thyroid tumors. Study context: Blood and tumor or nodule tissue repertoires from malignant and benign thyroid patients were compared.

Until they underwent thyroid surgery, no patient had received any treatment. Findings and caveats of the study: According to reports, the diversity of TCR beta was significantly higher in malignant thyroid tumors than in benign nodules, and this held in both blood and tumor samples.

The germline V gene has CDR1 MDHEN and CDR2 SYDVKM. The V end was cut by 0 bases, the J end by 2 bases, with 5 bases between. The CDR3 contains 15 residues. Of note for this clone: Its antigen is as yet unknown.

Study processing details: The study's classifier, a distant-metastasis tool for papillary thyroid cancer, was built using CDR3 differences across clinicopathological groups. Using MiXCR, TCRdb re-called clones from the PCR reads. In this record, the V and J calls reflect TCRdb's handling and not the investigators' own analysis. There are under 25,000 clones in the sample; 27% occur only once, and over 6% lies in the top ten. Sequenced: blood. This sequence joins TRBV28 and TRBJ2-6; D ambiguous. This sequence was found in a female donor with papillary thyroid cancer or a benign thyroid nodule (not recorded which). Some clones in this sample may be carry-over from other donors' samples. The CDR3 nucleotides read TGTGCCAGCAGTTTATGGGAAACTGGGGCCAACGTCCTGACTTTC. It encodes CASSLWETGANVLTF.